The 10 T cell receptor beta chains listed next were all sequenced from one sample in a study of CD8 T cells in ankylosing spondylitis. TCRdb reanalysed the 5' RACE reads using MiXCR and keeps one entry per CDR3 protein. The sample has under 300,000 distinct CDR3 sequences, around 9.1% seen once. The sample taken for sequencing was blood, either unsorted or a sorted T cell fraction (not recorded which). Receptors were obtained from a male donor with ankylosing spondylitis or in good health (not recorded which).

This clonotype was observed many times. V and J are TRBV5-1 and TRBJ2-5, with unresolved D. The CDR3 covers 11 residues. Looked up from germline, CDR1 is SGHRS and CDR2 is YFSETQ. V lost 4 bases, J lost 2 bases, and 3 bases lay in between. The DNA for the CDR3 is TGCGCCAGCAGCCAACAAGAGACCCAGTACTTC. Its protein product is CASSQQETQYF.

The V and J genes are TRBV5-1 and TRBJ2-7, with TRBD2 identical over 8 bases. The germline V gene has CDR1 SGHRS and CDR2 YFSETQ. CDR3 length: 15 residues. Trimming at V came to 1 base and at J to 2 bases, leaving 5 bases not matched to a gene. The CDR3 protein is CASSLSASGPYEQYF. In DNA form, the CDR3 reads TGCGCCAGCAGCTTGTCGGCTAGCGGGCCCTACGAGCAGTACTTC.

This clonotype occurred many times. The gene calls are TRBV7-9 and TRBJ1-3, with a possible D match to TRBD1 (5 bases). The CDR3 is 16 residues long. Germline CDR1 reads SEHNR; CDR2 reads FQNEAQ (reference sequence). V was shortened by 5 bases and J by 2 bases, with 16 bases between the two germline ends. CDR3 DNA: TGTGCCAGCAGCCTCAGCAGGGTCCTTGCTGGAAACACCATATATTTT. It specifies CASSLSRVLAGNTIYF.

This clonotype was recorded at least ten times. The genes are TRBV12-3 or TRBV12-4 and TRBJ1-2; 7 bases match TRBD1. The trim removed 6 bases at V and 6 bases at J, leaving 7 bases unmatched. CDR3 length equals 13 residues. CDR3 protein: CASSSQGVNGYTF. The CDR3 bases are TGTGCCAGCAGCTCCCAGGGGGTCAATGGCTACACCTTC.

The gene calls are TRBV30 and TRBJ2-7; 9 bases match TRBD2. CDR1 GTSNPN and CDR2 SVGIG come from the germline V gene (reference sequence). The CDR3 runs 14 residues. Trimming at V came to 0 bases and at J to 3 bases, leaving 3 bases not matched to a gene. This chain's CDR3 is CAWSVGSGSYEQYF. The CDR3 coding sequence is TGTGCCTGGAGTGTGGGTAGCGGGAGCTACGAGCAGTACTTC.

This clonotype appeared many times. V usage is TRBV4-3 and J usage is TRBJ2-2; TRBD2 is a possible D gene (6 bases). Looked up from germline, CDR1 is LGHNA and CDR2 is YSLEER. The CDR3 contains 15 residues. V dropped 0 bases and J dropped 7 bases, with 12 bases sitting between them. Here the CDR3 reads CASSQEGGPGGELFF. The CDR3 DNA reads TGCGCCAGCAGCCAAGAAGGAGGGCCCGGCGGGGAGCTGTTTTTT.

This clonotype appeared many times. This rearrangement joins TRBV20-1 to TRBJ1-5, with D maybe TRBD1 (5 bases). This CDR3 comprises 16 residues. Trimming pared 5 bases from V and 2 bases from J, leaving 19 bases between. Germline V CDR1 and CDR2: DFQATT, SNEGSKA (reference sequence). The CDR3 nucleotides are TGCAGTGCTGGACGCATGAGGGGCTCGGGCAATCAGCCCCAGCATTTT. Its protein product is CSAGRMRGSGNQPQHF.

This clonotype was observed many times. V usage is TRBV12-3 or TRBV12-4 and J usage is TRBJ2-1; 10 bases match TRBD2. This CDR3 is 16 amino acids long. After removal of 6 bases from V and 0 bases from J, the junction contained 5 bases not matched to a gene. The CDR3 sequence: CASRSSGGASYNEQFF. The CDR3 bases are TGTGCCAGCAGGTCAAGCGGGGGGGCCTCCTACAATGAGCAGTTCTTC.

A few counts support this clonotype. The chain is built from TRBV5-1 and TRBJ2-2; either TRBD1 or TRBD2 may supply D (6 bases each). The CDR3 consists of 16 residues. Deletions cut 4 bases from V and 7 bases from J, with 20 bases between. Germline CDR1 reads SGHRS; CDR2 reads YFSETQ. The CDR3 protein is CASSPEGHLAGGELFF. CDR3 nucleotides: TGCGCCAGCAGCCCGGAGGGACACCTGGCAGGCGGGGAGCTGTTTTTT. Full variable domain (remainder filled in from reference TRBV5-1 and TRBJ2-2): KAGVTQTPRYLIKTRGQQVTLSCSPISGHRSVSWYQQTPGQGLQFLFEYFSETQRNKGNFPGRFSGRQFSNSRSEMNVSTLELGDSALYLCASSPEGHLAGGELFFGEGSRLTVL.

There are many counts of this clonotype. One end of the junction fails to match germline, which may point to a read error. The chain is built from TRBV7-2 and TRBJ1-5; no definite D call. Germline V gene lookup returns CDR1 SGHTA and CDR2 FQGNSA. CDR3 length equals 13 residues. Here the CDR3 DNA reads TGCGCCAGCAGCCTGGCGCGAGGTCAGCCCCAGCATTTT. The encoded protein is CASSLARGQPQHF.